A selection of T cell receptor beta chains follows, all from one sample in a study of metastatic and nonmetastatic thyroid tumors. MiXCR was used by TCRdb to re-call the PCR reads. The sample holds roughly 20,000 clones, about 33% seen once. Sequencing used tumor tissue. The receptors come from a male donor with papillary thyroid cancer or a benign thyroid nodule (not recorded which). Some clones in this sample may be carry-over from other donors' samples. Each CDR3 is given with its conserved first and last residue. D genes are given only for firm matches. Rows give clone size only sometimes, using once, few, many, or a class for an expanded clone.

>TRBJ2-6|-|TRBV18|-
CASSWGSGANVLTF
TGTGCCAGCTCATGGGGCTCTGGGGCCAACGTCCTGACTTTC
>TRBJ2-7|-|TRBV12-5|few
CASGPSDSAPSYEQYF
TGCGCTAGTGGTCCCTCTGACAGTGCCCCTTCCTACGAGCAGTACTTC
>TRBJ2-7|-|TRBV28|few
CASSSTTSWKRVTYEQYF
TGTGCCAGCAGTTCCACCACCTCGTGGAAGCGGGTTACCTACGAGCAGTACTTC
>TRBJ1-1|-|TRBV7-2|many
CATLGGANTEAFF
TGTGCCACCCTGGGGGGGGCGAACACTGAAGCTTTCTTT
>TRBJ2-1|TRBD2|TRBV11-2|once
CASSLDGGLAGVGEQFF
TGTGCCAGCAGCTTAGATGGGGGACTAGCGGGAGTGGGGGAGCAGTTCTTC
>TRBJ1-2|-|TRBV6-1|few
CASSVSPGAYGYTF
TGTGCCAGCAGTGTTTCTCCAGGGGCCTATGGCTACACCTTC
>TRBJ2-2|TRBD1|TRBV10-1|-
CASKDRDTGELFF
TGCGCCAGCAAGGACAGGGATACCGGGGAGCTGTTTTTT
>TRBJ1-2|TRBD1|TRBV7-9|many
CASSLATGNGYTF
TGTGCCAGCAGCTTAGCGACAGGGAATGGCTACACCTTC
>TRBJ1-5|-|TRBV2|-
CASSWGEGEPKHF
TGTGCCAGCAGTTGGGGAGAGGGAGAGCCCAAGCATTTT
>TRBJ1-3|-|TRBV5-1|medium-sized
CASSLDFRNTIYF
TGCGCCAGCAGCTTGGATTTTAGAAACACCATATATTTT
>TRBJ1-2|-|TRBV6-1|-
CASSDEGYGYTF
TGTGCCAGCAGTGATGAGGGCTATGGCTACACCTTC
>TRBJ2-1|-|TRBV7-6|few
CASSGPGQQFF
TGTGCCAGCAGCGGACCGGGACAGCAGTTCTTC
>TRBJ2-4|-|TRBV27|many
CASSKQGLAKNIQYF
TGTGCCAGCAGTAAACAGGGTTTAGCCAAAAACATTCAGTACTTC
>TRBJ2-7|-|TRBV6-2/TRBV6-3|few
CASSSSVQDPYEQYF
TGTGCCAGCAGTTCCTCGGTACAGGACCCCTACGAGCAGTACTTC
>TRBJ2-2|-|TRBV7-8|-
CASSLWDAGELFF
TGTGCCAGCAGCTTATGGGACGCCGGGGAGCTGTTTTTT
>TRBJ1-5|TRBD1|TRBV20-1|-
CSARSTGGNQPQHF
TGCAGTGCTAGGTCGACAGGGGGCAATCAGCCCCAGCATTTT
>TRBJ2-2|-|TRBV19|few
CASKSSKAVELFF
TGCGCCAGTAAGAGCTCCAAGGCCGTGGAGCTGTTTTTT